The 18 T cell receptor beta chains reported below all come from one sample, sequenced in a study of cytomegalovirus exposure and HLA in healthy donors. This PCR relied on a set of 60 Vbeta primers and 13 Jbeta primers. Some clones are missing from TCRdb's copy, which holds only in-frame ones; the method was immunoSEQ multiplex PCR. Found here are around 140,000 clones, approximately 72% of them singletons; the top ten hold approximately 6.5%. Material: PBMCs. These TCRs come from a woman aged 55 to 70 in good health and CMV-seronegative.

Comments on this clone: At one end the junction does not follow the germline gene, possibly because of a read error. The chain carries TRBV5-4 and TRBJ2-7, with TRBD1 matching over 7 bases. The CDR3 covers 15 residues. CDR1 is SGHNT and CDR2 is YYREEE in the germline V gene (reference sequence). The CDR3 here is CASSRVGTEIYGQYF. The CDR3, as DNA: TGTGCCAGCAGCAGAGTCGGGACAGAGATCTACGGGCAGTACTTC.

This clone has only a few counts. The rearrangement links TRBV6-4 to TRBJ1-1; D is perhaps TRBD1 (6 bases). CDR1 is MRHNA, CDR2 SNTAGT, per germline. V was shortened by 6 bases and J by 5 bases, with 7 bases between the two germline ends. The CDR3 runs 11 residues. This CDR3 is CASRRGTEAFF. The DNA for the CDR3 is TGTGCCAGCAGGAGGGGGACTGAAGCTTTCTTT.

This chain links TRBV7-8 with TRBJ1-2, with 8 bases matching TRBD1. In germline, CDR1 is SGHVS, CDR2 FQNEAQ. The ends lost 4 bases at V and 6 bases at J; junction bases unmatched: 7. The CDR3 is 14 residues long. DNA for the CDR3: TGTGCCAGCAGCTCCCAGGGGGCTTTGAATGGCTACACCTTC. This codes for CASSSQGALNGYTF.

The chain is built from TRBV2 and TRBJ1-1, with a tentative D call TRBD1 (6 bases). Per germline, CDR1 SNHLY and CDR2 FYNNEI. Trimming left V 2 bases short and J 3 bases short, with 13 bases between. CDR3 length: 15 amino acids. CDR3 nucleotide sequence: TGTGCCAGCAGTGAATTGTCCCCAGGGGACACTGAAGCTTTCTTT. Encoded protein: CASSELSPGDTEAFF.

The chain combines TRBV29-1 with TRBJ1-3, with TRBD1 as a possible D gene (6 bases). Trimming took off 5 bases at V and 2 bases at J, with 7 bases between the two ends. CDR1 is SQVTM and CDR2 is ANQGSEA in the germline V gene. The CDR3 is 12 residues long. Written as DNA, the CDR3 is TGCAGCGTTTGGACAGCTGGAAACACCATATATTTT. It yields the protein CSVWTAGNTIYF.

The chain carries TRBV28 and TRBJ1-4; TRBD1 agrees at 8 bases. CDR1 is MDHEN and CDR2 is SYDVKM in the germline V gene. This CDR3 is 15 amino acids long. The junction had 10 bases not matched to a gene; V was cut back by 6 bases and J by 7 bases. The chain's CDR3 is CASRTPQGAGEKLFF. CDR3 DNA sequence: TGTGCCAGCAGGACGCCGCAGGGGGCAGGTGAAAAACTGTTTTTT.

This clone turned up a few times. This chain connects TRBV6-1 to TRBJ2-3; D remains ambiguous. The V gene lost 3 bases and the J gene lost 0 bases, with 10 bases spanning the gap. Germline V gives CDR1 MNHNS, CDR2 SASEGT. The CDR3 totals 15 residues. CDR3 in DNA: TGTGCCAGCAGTGATCGCTGGCCTAGCACAGATACGCAGTATTTT. Its translation is CASSDRWPSTDTQYF.

This clone was seen just once. The chain uses TRBV6-9 and TRBJ2-7, with D perhaps matching TRBD1 (6 bases). CDR3 length equals 14 residues. V was trimmed by 2 bases and J by 6 bases, leaving 14 bases between them. Germline V lookup: CDR1 MNHGY, CDR2 SVAAGI. The DNA of the CDR3 is TGTGCCAGCAGTTATGTGAACAGGGCCTCCGAGCAGTACTTC. It yields the protein CASSYVNRASEQYF.

There are a few counts of this clone. The J gene is TRBJ1-2, the V gene TRBV5-6; TRBD1 matches at 9 bases. J gave up 4 bases and V 4 bases, and 2 bases lay outside the gene matches. The CDR3 length is 13 residues. Germline V lookup: CDR1 SGHDT, CDR2 YYEEEE. CDR3 loop: CASSMTGGYGYTF. DNA of the CDR3: TGTGCCAGCAGCATGACAGGGGGCTATGGCTACACCTTC. The variable domain in full, completed from reference TRBV5-6 and TRBJ1-2, reads DAGVTQSPTHLIKTRGQQVTLRCSPKSGHDTVSWYQQALGQGPQFIFQYYEEEERQRGNFPDRFSGHQFPNYSSELNVNALLLGDSALYLCASSMTGGYGYTFGSGTRLTVV.

The gene calls are TRBV7-6 and TRBJ2-7; D not certain. CDR3 size: 15 residues. Germline CDR1 is SGHVS and CDR2 is FNYEAQ. Trimming removed 2 bases at V and 0 bases at J, with 11 bases between. CDR3 nucleotide sequence: TGTGCCAGCAGCTTAAGCGACTCTACCTCCTACGAGCAGTACTTC. Its translation: CASSLSDSTSYEQYF.

This chain joins TRBV5-6 and TRBJ2-3; 8 bases map to TRBD2. With V trimmed by 0 bases and J by 6 bases, 9 bases remained unmatched. CDR3 length: 16 residues. The germline V gene encodes CDR1 SGHDT and CDR2 YYEEEE. CDR3 nucleotides: TGTGCCAGCAGCTTGGAGGTTAGCGGGATCGCGGATACGCAGTATTTT. Translation: CASSLEVSGIADTQYF.

The J gene is TRBJ2-7, the V gene TRBV7-3, with D possibly matching TRBD2 (5 bases). Germline V CDR1 and CDR2: SGHTA, FQGTGA. The V and J ends lost 0 bases and 6 bases respectively, with 9 bases between them. CDR3 length: 13 residues. The CDR3 reads CASSLTRVSEQYF. Written as DNA, the CDR3 is TGTGCCAGCAGCTTAACGAGGGTTTCCGAGCAGTACTTC.

The CDR3 nucleotides read TGTGCCAGCAGTGTCCGGCCCTCCGAGGAAGAGACCCAGTACTTC. Amino acids: CASSVRPSEEETQYF. V gene TRBV6-1 combines with J gene TRBJ2-5; D is ambiguous. With 4 bases removed from V and 3 bases from J, the gap between germline ends came to 15 bases. Germline-derived CDR1 and CDR2 are MNHNS and SASEGT. The CDR3 totals 15 residues.

The rearrangement joins TRBV29-1 to TRBJ1-2; D ambiguous. Trimming cost V 3 bases and J 8 bases, with 10 bases left between them. CDR1 and CDR2 (germline): SQVTM, ANQGSEA. There are 11 residues in the CDR3. The CDR3 reads CSVDGSGGYTF. The CDR3 DNA follows: TGCAGCGTTGATGGCAGTGGCGGCTACACCTTC. Combining the CDR3 with reference TRBV29-1 and TRBJ1-2 gives the whole variable domain SAVISQKPSRDICQRGTSLTIQCQVDSQVTMMFWYRQQPGQSLTLIATANQGSEATYESGFVIDKFPISRPNLTFSTLTVSNMSPEDSSIYLCSVDGSGGYTFGSGTRLTVV.

Only one count was recorded for this clone. The V and J genes are TRBV27 and TRBJ2-1; TRBD2 might be the D (6 bases). Deletions cut 2 bases from V and 1 base from J, with 6 bases between. Germline CDR1 MNHEY, CDR2 SMNVEV (reference sequence). The CDR3 extends over 14 amino acids. CDR3 sequence: CASSLAGSYNEQFF. The CDR3 region has the DNA TGTGCCAGCAGTTTAGCGGGGTCCTACAATGAGCAGTTCTTC.

The chain is built from TRBV6-1 and TRBJ2-3, with TRBD2 as a possible D gene (7 bases). Trimming pared 11 bases from V and 4 bases from J, leaving 19 bases between. The CDR3 has 14 residues. The V gene's germline CDR1 is MNHNS and CDR2 SASEGT. The CDR3 reads CAPIGSGGPDTQYF. Here the CDR3 DNA reads TGTGCCCCTATAGGGTCCGGGGGGCCAGATACGCAGTATTTT.

V usage is TRBV5-1 and J usage is TRBJ2-5, with a possible D match to TRBD1 (5 bases). This CDR3 contains 14 residues. CDR1 is SGHRS and CDR2 is YFSETQ in the germline V gene. Trimming removed 0 bases from V and 1 base from J, with 7 bases in between. CDR3 protein: CASSLGRAQETQYF. The CDR3 nucleotides read TGCGCCAGCAGCTTGGGCAGGGCCCAAGAGACCCAGTACTTC. Using reference TRBV5-1 and TRBJ2-5 for the parts outside the CDR3, the full variable domain is KAGVTQTPRYLIKTRGQQVTLSCSPISGHRSVSWYQQTPGQGLQFLFEYFSETQRNKGNFPGRFSGRQFSNSRSEMNVSTLELGDSALYLCASSLGRAQETQYFGPGTRLLVL.

The chain combines TRBV2 with TRBJ2-2; 9 bases line up with TRBD2. Per the germline V gene, CDR1 is SNHLY and CDR2 is FYNNEI. The trim removed 8 bases at V and 1 base at J, leaving 2 bases unmatched. This CDR3 is 14 amino acids long. In DNA form, the CDR3 reads TGTGCCAGCTCACTAGCGGGGAACACCGGGGAGCTGTTTTTT. As protein: CASSLAGNTGELFF.